This T cell receptor (beta chain) was captured in a study of cytomegalovirus exposure and HLA in healthy donors. Study observations and caveats: CMV serostatus alone was available as immune exposure information. In an earlier analysis, productive rearrangement rates for most beta V segments clustered near 87% or 30%. A later analysis revealed that TCR association rates differed between HLA loci, peaking at DRB1 and bottoming out at HLA-C.

Trimming took 5 bases from V and 0 from J; bases not matched to a gene: 8. The germline gives CDR1 MDHEN, CDR2 SYDVKM. The CDR3 sequence is 17 residues long. In the case of this clone: Antigen: not known.

The primer mix had 60 Vbeta and 13 Jbeta primers. Method: immunoSEQ multiplex PCR; TCRdb's copy keeps in-frame clones and lacks some. The table lists around 200,000 clones, approximately 70% of them singletons. The TCR originated in a middle-aged man in good health and CMV-seropositive. Material for sequencing was PBMCs. The chain links TRBV28 to TRBJ1-4, with 8 bases identical to TRBD1. CDR3 loop: CASSKDRGTATNEKLFF. CDR3 sequence (DNA): TGTGCCAGCAGTAAAGACAGGGGTACTGCAACTAATGAAAAACTGTTTTTT.